This T cell receptor (beta chain) was identified during a study of beta chain features in type 1 diabetes. About the study: Examination spanned approximately 110 million sorted cells from all samples.

The V end was cut by 4 bases, the J end by 7 bases, with 13 bases between. From germline, CDR1 is MGHRA and CDR2 YSYEKL. The CDR3 is made up of 13 amino acids. Expressed TCRB transcripts were sequenced after all isolated RNA was converted to cDNA. The table came from immunoSEQ multiplex PCR; TCRdb's copy has only in-frame clones and leaves some out. The data contain fewer than 350,000 clones, over 12% of them seen just once; the ten biggest clones take up less than 0.02%. Only a few counts were recorded for this clone. Its antigen is still unknown. Sampling consisted of one heparinised blood draw per donor, averaging around 120 mL. Cell sorting via CD45RO/CCR7/CD25/CD127/CD95/CD27 was performed to obtain CD4+ naive, central memory, regulatory and stem cell-like memory cells. Points from the study as a whole: Because the template was cDNA, high-expressing cells might be over-represented. Significant though moderate, a shortening of TCRB CDR3s appeared in all four CD4+ subsets of Type 1 diabetes patients.

The chain recombines TRBV4-1 with TRBJ1-2; perhaps TRBD1 as D (5 bases). Sequencing was carried out using naive CD4+ T cells from blood. This TCR came from a man younger than 35 with type 1 diabetes. The CDR3 DNA sequence: TGCGCCAGCAGCCCCGGCTCAGGGTCTGGCTACACCTTC. This encodes CASSPGSGSGYTF.